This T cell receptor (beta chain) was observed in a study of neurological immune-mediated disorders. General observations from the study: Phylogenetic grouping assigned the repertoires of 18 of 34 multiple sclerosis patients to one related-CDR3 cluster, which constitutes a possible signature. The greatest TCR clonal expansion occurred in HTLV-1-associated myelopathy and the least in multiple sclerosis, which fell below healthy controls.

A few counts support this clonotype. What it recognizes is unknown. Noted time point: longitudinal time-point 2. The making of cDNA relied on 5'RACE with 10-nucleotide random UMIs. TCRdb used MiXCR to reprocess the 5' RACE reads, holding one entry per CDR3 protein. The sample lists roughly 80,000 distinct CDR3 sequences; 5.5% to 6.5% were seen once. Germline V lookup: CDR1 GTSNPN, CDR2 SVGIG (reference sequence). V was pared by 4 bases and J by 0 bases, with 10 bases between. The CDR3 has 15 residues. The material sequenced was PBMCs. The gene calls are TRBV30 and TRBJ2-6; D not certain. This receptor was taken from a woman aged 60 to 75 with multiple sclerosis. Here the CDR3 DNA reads TGTGCCTGGACTCAACAAATCTCTGGGGCCAACGTCCTGACTTTC. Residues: CAWTQQISGANVLTF.